This entry describes one T cell receptor (beta chain). Its cognate antigen is unknown. The CDR3 extends over 18 amino acids. CDR1 is MGHDK, CDR2 SYGVNS, per germline. V was pared by 1 base and J by 6 bases, with 21 bases between. This entry is derived from a study of cytomegalovirus exposure and HLA in healthy donors. Study in general: Most genotyped donors, 75% to 85% of 300 to 400, had Caucasian-associated genetic ancestry.

Overall study results and limits: The study had only CMV serostatus as immune exposure information. According to the study, roughly 160 TCR beta chains were cytomegalovirus-associated. On later analysis, the bulk of CMV-associated TCR beta chains appeared to be HLA-restricted.

A multiplex PCR was run with 60 Vbeta primers and 13 Jbeta primers. The protocol was immunoSEQ multiplex PCR, while the TCRdb copy is restricted to in-frame clones and leaves out a portion. The sample consists of about 210,000 clones, approximately 83% of them appearing once. This chain links TRBV25-1 with TRBJ1-4, with D perhaps matching TRBD1 (6 bases). Sequencing input: PBMCs. The receptor was isolated from a woman aged 45-60 years in good health and CMV-seropositive. CDR3 DNA: TGTGCCAGCAGTGAATTGAGCCTTAATGACAGGTTTGATGAAAAACTGTTTTTT. Its translation is CASSELSLNDRFDEKLFF.